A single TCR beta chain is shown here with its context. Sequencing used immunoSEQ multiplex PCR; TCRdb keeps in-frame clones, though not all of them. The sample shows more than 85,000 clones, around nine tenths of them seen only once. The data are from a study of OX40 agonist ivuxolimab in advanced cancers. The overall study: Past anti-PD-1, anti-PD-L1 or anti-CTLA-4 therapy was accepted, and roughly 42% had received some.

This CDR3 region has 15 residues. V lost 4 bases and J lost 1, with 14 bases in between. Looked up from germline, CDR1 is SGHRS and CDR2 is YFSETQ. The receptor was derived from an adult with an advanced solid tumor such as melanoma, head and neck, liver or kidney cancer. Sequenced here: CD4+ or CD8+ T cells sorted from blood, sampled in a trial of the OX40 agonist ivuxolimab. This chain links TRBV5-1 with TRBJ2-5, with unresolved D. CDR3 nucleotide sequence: TGCGCCAGCAGCGCCGGACCACGCACCCAAGAGACCCAGTACTTC. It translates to CASSAGPRTQETQYF.